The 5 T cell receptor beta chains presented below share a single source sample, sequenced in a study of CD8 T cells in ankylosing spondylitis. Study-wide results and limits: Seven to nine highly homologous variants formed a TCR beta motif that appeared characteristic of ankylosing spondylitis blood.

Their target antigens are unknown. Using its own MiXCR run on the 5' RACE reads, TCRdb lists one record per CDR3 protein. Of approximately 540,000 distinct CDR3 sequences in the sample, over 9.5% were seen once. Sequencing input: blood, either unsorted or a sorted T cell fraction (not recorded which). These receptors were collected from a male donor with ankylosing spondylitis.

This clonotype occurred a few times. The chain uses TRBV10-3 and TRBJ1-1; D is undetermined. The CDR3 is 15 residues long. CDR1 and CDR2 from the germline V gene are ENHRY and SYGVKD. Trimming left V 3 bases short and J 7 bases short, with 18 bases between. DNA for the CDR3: TGTGCCATCAGTGACGGCAAGGTCACCCAGGTTGAAGCTTTCTTT. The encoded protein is CAISDGKVTQVEAFF.

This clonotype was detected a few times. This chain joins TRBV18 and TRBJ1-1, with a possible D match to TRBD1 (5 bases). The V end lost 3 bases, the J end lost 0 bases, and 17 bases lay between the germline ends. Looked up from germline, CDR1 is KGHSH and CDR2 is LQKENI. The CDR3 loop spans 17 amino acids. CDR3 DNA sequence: TGTGCCAGCTCACCCCGTGTCGCGGGGCAGGTGAACACTGAAGCTTTCTTT. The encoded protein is CASSPRVAGQVNTEAFF.

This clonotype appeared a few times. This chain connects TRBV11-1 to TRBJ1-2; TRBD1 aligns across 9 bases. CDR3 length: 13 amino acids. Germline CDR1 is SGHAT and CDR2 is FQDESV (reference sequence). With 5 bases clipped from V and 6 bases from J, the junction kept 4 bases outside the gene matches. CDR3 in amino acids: CASSLDRGNGYTF. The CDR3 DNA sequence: TGTGCCAGCAGCCTGGACAGGGGAAATGGCTACACCTTC.

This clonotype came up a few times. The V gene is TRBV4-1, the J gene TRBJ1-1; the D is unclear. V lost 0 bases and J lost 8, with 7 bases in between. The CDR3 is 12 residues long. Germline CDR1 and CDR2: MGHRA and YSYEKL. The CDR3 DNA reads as TGCGCCAGCAGCCAAGATGACCGGGAAGCTTTCTTT. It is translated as CASSQDDREAFF.

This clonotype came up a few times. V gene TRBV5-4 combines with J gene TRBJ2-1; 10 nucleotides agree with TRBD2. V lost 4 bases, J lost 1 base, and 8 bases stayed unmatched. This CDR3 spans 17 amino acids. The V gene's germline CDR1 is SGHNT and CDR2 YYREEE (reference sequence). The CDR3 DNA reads TGTGCCAGCAGCGACCCAGCGGGAGGGGGGTCCTACAATGAGCAGTTCTTC. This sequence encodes CASSDPAGGGSYNEQFF.